This TCR beta chain derives from a study of shared clonotypes between healthy human individuals. In the study overall: Three CD4 naive, three CD4 memory, two CD8 naive and one CD8 memory plate were used per donor.

V was shortened by 3 bases and J by 0 bases, with 18 bases between the two germline ends. The CDR3 consists of 18 residues. Germline CDR1 MDHEN, CDR2 SYDVKM. Turning to this clone: Its antigen is not known.

At deep level, the assay was performed. In the original analysis: From ImmunoSEQ came sequences covering only the junction and carrying no quality scores, so filtering differed. Repertoires were generated with immunoSEQ multiplex PCR, while TCRdb's copy carries only in-frame clones and drops some. The V and J calls and clone size come from that table; D and trimming were worked out from the DNA. The sample has 760,000 or so clones; roughly 96% are singletons. Study observations and caveats: Naive CD4 clonotypes overlapped across several donors at 4.5% to 5.5%.

In the naive CD8 group, cells lacked CD45RO and were positively selected for CCR7, so terminally differentiated effector memory CD45RA+ cells were left out. The TCR originated in a man between 25 and 39 years old in good health. What was sequenced was naive CD8+ T cells sorted from blood. The chain recombines TRBV28 with TRBJ2-1; weak D call: TRBD1 (5 bases). CDR3 nucleotide sequence: TGTGCCAGCAGTTTGGTCCGCAGGGCGCGAAGCTCCTACAATGAGCAGTTCTTC. This translates into CASSLVRRARSSYNEQFF.